The sequence of this TCR beta chain was determined in a study of T cell responses to AZD1222 COVID-19 vaccine. Method: immunoSEQ multiplex PCR; TCRdb's copy keeps in-frame clones and lacks some. The data hold 130,000 or so clones, with approximately 90% observed a single time. The CDR3 consists of 16 residues. V shed 0 bases and J 4 bases; nucleotides not matched to a gene: 0. Germline CDR1 reads MRHNA; CDR2 reads SNTAGT. Study conclusions and caveats: Seropositive at baseline were only six AZD1222 recipients.

Turning to this clone: As yet, its antigen is unknown. Distinct nucleotide sequences in the sample also encode this CDR3.

The gene calls are TRBV6-4 and TRBJ2-3; the match to TRBD2 covers 14 bases. The sample was peripheral blood, taken on day 0 of AZD1222 vaccination. The sequence was collected from an adult in good health. The chain's CDR3 is CASSDSTSGGADTQYF. CDR3 sequence (DNA): TGTGCCAGCAGTGACTCGACTAGCGGGGGGGCAGATACGCAGTATTTT.